The rows below give T cell receptor beta chains drawn from one sample of a study of T cell repertoires in cytomegalovirus infection. TCRdb reanalysed the reads using MiXCR and keeps one entry per CDR3 protein. This sample has 250,000 to 300,000 distinct CDR3 sequences, with roughly a fifth found just once. No antigen is known for these receptors. Source: cultured PBMCs, taken from culture after CMV antigen stimulation. Receptors originate from a human donor in good health (CMV status not recorded). Some clones in this sample may be carry-over from other donors' samples. The CDR3 runs from the conserved cysteine through the conserved F or W.

TRBV28 CASSLNRRPQHF
TRBV7-8 CASSLSEINTEAFF
TRBV4-1 CASSQDWGGQSSGHQPQHF
TRBV12-3/TRBV12-4 CASSRGPGETQYF
TRBV7-2 CASSSHVLDNEQFF
TRBV11-1 CASSLELAGGRNEQFF
TRBV6-6 CASTPSGRGYSNQPQHF
TRBV28 CASSPVVGVGELFF
TRBV29-1 CSPRDSNQPQHF
TRBV7-8 CASSLGGTYSSYEQYF
TRBV7-2 CASSLGGLTYEQYF
TRBV7-2 CASSLDFGGRTQYF
TRBV19 CASSTPTGATRGYTF
TRBV4-1 CASSQDHRGVNEKLFF
TRBV7-9 CASSPGHLSDSPLHF
TRBV4-3 CASSQGRVPPIILHF
TRBV19 CASSIPLGHTDTQYF
TRBV6-2/TRBV6-3 CASSFPSSGRTTDTQYF
TRBV7-9 CASSPSPGGAGELFF
TRBV11-2 CASSFGPSYGYTF
TRBV4-1 CASSQHPVTYNSPLHF
TRBV4-1 CASSQESGGLAYEQYF
TRBV7-9 CASSANGHSPLHF
TRBV12-3/TRBV12-4 CASKGGHLNTEAFF
TRBV24-1 CATSDSRTANTEAFF
TRBV6-1 CASSWGGEQFF
TRBV7-4 CASSSPVGRETQYF
TRBV7-8 CASRWGTGSNQPQHF
TRBV7-9 CASSRGQGMNTEAFF
TRBV7-2 CASSLGLNPNEQYF
TRBV12-3/TRBV12-4 CASSAGFSGANVLTF
TRBV12-3/TRBV12-4 CASSPTGRFGEQYF
TRBV12-3/TRBV12-4 CASSLGQGLGGTQYF
TRBV28 CASTRQFLYGYTF
TRBV15 CATSRDQAIGYNEQFF
TRBV5-4 CASRVGLAGSGANVLTF
TRBV27 CASSLSSGQLQETQYF
TRBV28 CASTFRNLNPQHF
TRBV6-2/TRBV6-3 CASRWSPTEAFF